One T cell receptor (beta chain) is described in this entry. The data are from a study of blood T cell repertoires in COVID-19. Study details: Sites in the United States, Italy and Spain provided acute and convalescent COVID-19 samples. The analysed material was cDNA or gDNA that came from T cells, B-cell-depleted T cells, or PBMCs.

In the original processing: Reference gene primer amplification yielded estimated nucleated cell counts. Assay used: immunoSEQ multiplex PCR; TCRdb lists only in-frame clones, some missing. From that table come the V and J calls and clone size; the DNA was used to work out D and trimming. The top ten clones hold approximately 7% of a sample with some 100,000 clones, roughly nine tenths of them seen once. This TCR derives from a man aged 25-45 years in a cohort sampled during active COVID-19. Sample: peripheral blood.

CDR3 DNA sequence: TGTGCCAGCAGCGTAACCGGGACTGCTAATGGCTACACCTTC. The encoded protein is CASSVTGTANGYTF. V and J are TRBV7-2 and TRBJ1-2; TRBD1 might be the D (5 bases). This CDR3 comprises 14 residues. Looked up from germline, CDR1 is SGHTA and CDR2 is FQGNSA. V was shortened by 5 bases and J by 6 bases, with 16 bases between the two germline ends. Drawing the rest from reference TRBV7-2 and TRBJ1-2, the complete variable domain is GAGVSQSPSNKVTEKGKDVELRCDPISGHTALYWYRQSLGQGLEFLIYFQGNSAPDKSGLPSDRFSAERTGGSVSTLTIQRTQQEDSAVYLCASSVTGTANGYTFGSGTRLTVV.